The 25 T cell receptor beta chains given below trace back to one sample, sequenced in a study of T-cell reconstitution after alpha-beta-depleted transplantation in children. Unique molecular identifiers were incorporated when the TCRbeta library was constructed. Each CDR3 protein is one row after TCRdb ran MiXCR on the PCR reads. In the table there are about 340,000 distinct CDR3 sequences, about an eighth of which are singletons. This specimen was PBMCs, taken from the stem cell graft. The source is a human donor who donated a stem cell graft to a child with Fanconi anemia.

The chain uses TRBV29-1 and TRBJ1-2; D might be TRBD1 (5 bases). CDR1 and CDR2 (germline): SQVTM, ANQGSEA. The CDR3 is 11 residues long. V was clipped by 6 bases and J by 4 bases, with 9 bases between them. Here the CDR3 reads CSVQGSYGYTF. The DNA for the CDR3 is TGCAGCGTCCAGGGAAGCTATGGCTACACCTTC. Variable domain in full (rest from reference TRBV29-1 and TRBJ1-2): SAVISQKPSRDICQRGTSLTIQCQVDSQVTMMFWYRQQPGQSLTLIATANQGSEATYESGFVIDKFPISRPNLTFSTLTVSNMSPEDSSIYLCSVQGSYGYTFGSGTRLTVV.

The J gene is TRBJ2-3, the V gene TRBV28; maybe TRBD2 (6 bases). The length of the CDR3 is 19 residues. The germline V gene has CDR1 MDHEN and CDR2 SYDVKM. The ends were cut back, 5 bases at V and 2 bases at J, with 26 bases in the middle. The DNA for the CDR3 is TGTGCCAGCAGTACTTCCCTTTGGGCGGGACGGAAGACCACAGATACGCAGTATTTT. Amino acids: CASSTSLWAGRKTTDTQYF.

This chain joins TRBV7-2 and TRBJ2-5; D remains unclear. CDR1 and CDR2 (germline): SGHTA, FQGNSA. V lost 1 base to trimming and J lost 4 bases, with 10 bases between them. The CDR3 is 14 residues long. CDR3 sequence (DNA): TGTGCCAGCAGCTTAGACTGGAAGGGAGAGACCCAGTACTTC. Its translation: CASSLDWKGETQYF.

Only one count was recorded for this clonotype. V is TRBV11-2 and J is TRBJ2-1; D might be TRBD1 (5 bases). Germline CDR1 and CDR2: SGHAT and FQNNGV. V lost 4 bases to trimming and J lost 5 bases, with 12 bases between them. The CDR3 is 14 residues long. CDR3 amino acids: CASSSGSWDNEQFF. In nucleotides, the CDR3 is TGTGCCAGCAGCTCAGGGTCTTGGGACAATGAGCAGTTCTTC.

The chain links TRBV9 to TRBJ2-3, with a tentative D call TRBD1 (6 bases). Germline V gene sequence: CDR1 SGDLS, CDR2 YYNGEE. CDR3 length: 15 amino acids. V gave up 3 bases and J gave up 2 bases, with 13 bases separating them. This chain's CDR3 is CASSASTGYTDTQYF. The CDR3 DNA sequence: TGTGCCAGCAGCGCCTCAACAGGGTACACAGATACGCAGTATTTT.

V usage is TRBV25-1 and J usage is TRBJ2-7; 7 nucleotides align to TRBD1. Germline-derived CDR1 and CDR2 are MGHDK and SYGVNS. After removal of 4 bases from V and 2 bases from J, the junction contained 8 bases not matched to a gene. The CDR3 extends over 15 amino acids. The CDR3 reads CASSGTGTEAYEQYF. CDR3 DNA: TGTGCCAGCAGTGGTACCGGGACAGAAGCCTACGAGCAGTACTTC.

This clonotype has a handful of counts. The rearrangement links TRBV7-2 to TRBJ1-3, with a weak D call TRBD1 (5 bases). The CDR3 loop spans 12 amino acids. Germline V CDR1 and CDR2: SGHTA, FQGNSA. Trimming took off 1 base at V and 11 bases at J, with 9 bases between the two ends. CDR3 nucleotide sequence: TGTGCCAGCAGCTTAGAAGGGGTCTCCATATATTTT. It translates to CASSLEGVSIYF. The variable domain in full, completed from reference TRBV7-2 and TRBJ1-3, reads GAGVSQSPSNKVTEKGKDVELRCDPISGHTALYWYRQSLGQGLEFLIYFQGNSAPDKSGLPSDRFSAERTGGSVSTLTIQRTQQEDSAVYLCASSLEGVSIYFGEGSWLTVV.

The chain carries TRBV5-6 and TRBJ2-3; D unclear. The V and J ends lost 0 bases and 3 bases respectively, with 11 bases between them. Germline assignment: CDR1 SGHDT and CDR2 YYEEEE. There are 15 residues in the CDR3. CDR3 amino acids: CASSLVWVETDTQYF. CDR3 coding DNA: TGTGCCAGCAGCTTGGTTTGGGTAGAGACAGATACGCAGTATTTT. Full variable domain (outside the CDR3, taken from reference TRBV5-6 and TRBJ2-3): DAGVTQSPTHLIKTRGQQVTLRCSPKSGHDTVSWYQQALGQGPQFIFQYYEEEERQRGNFPDRFSGHQFPNYSSELNVNALLLGDSALYLCASSLVWVETDTQYFGPGTRLTVL.

This clonotype has just a few counts. The J gene is TRBJ1-1, the V gene TRBV27; no definite D call. The V and J ends lost 3 bases and 4 bases respectively, with 9 bases between them. Germline V CDR1 and CDR2: MNHEY, SMNVEV (reference sequence). CDR3 length equals 13 residues. The CDR3 DNA reads TGTGCCAGCAGTTTCGGGCCTACCACTGAAGCTTTCTTT. Translation: CASSFGPTTEAFF.

This clonotype was seen only a few times. J is TRBJ1-4 and V is TRBV5-1, with D possibly TRBD1 on 6 matching bases. The CDR3 consists of 15 residues. Trimming pared 5 bases from V and 3 bases from J, leaving 14 bases between. Germline CDR1 is SGHRS and CDR2 is YFSETQ. CDR3: CASRGGMPANEKLFF. CDR3 coding DNA: TGCGCCAGCAGAGGGGGGATGCCGGCTAATGAAAAACTGTTTTTT. The full variable domain, rest sourced from reference TRBV5-1 and TRBJ1-4, is KAGVTQTPRYLIKTRGQQVTLSCSPISGHRSVSWYQQTPGQGLQFLFEYFSETQRNKGNFPGRFSGRQFSNSRSEMNVSTLELGDSALYLCASRGGMPANEKLFFGSGTQLSVL.

This clonotype was counted many times. The rearrangement uses TRBV20-1 and TRBJ1-5; tentative D call: TRBD1 (5 bases). CDR1 is DFQATT and CDR2 is SNEGSKA in the germline V gene (reference sequence). V lost 3 bases and J 0 bases, leaving 12 bases between the germline ends. This CDR3 is built from 15 residues. This chain's CDR3 is CSASWSGDSNQPQHF. CDR3 DNA: TGCAGTGCTAGTTGGTCGGGGGATAGCAATCAGCCCCAGCATTTT.

Details on this clonotype: The final CDR3 position lacks the conserved phenylalanine or tryptophan, pointing to a likely read error. The V gene is TRBV19, the J gene TRBJ1-1; no reliable D call. The CDR3 is made up of 14 amino acids. V gave up 6 bases and J gave up 1 base, with 12 bases separating them. The V gene's germline CDR1 is LNHDA and CDR2 SQIVND (reference sequence). CDR3 loop: CASSFGRANTEAFY. CDR3 bases: TGTGCCAGTAGCTTCGGACGGGCGAACACTGAAGCTTTCTAT.

The chain combines TRBV3-1 with TRBJ1-4, with D perhaps TRBD1 (5 bases). Trimming left V 4 bases short and J 3 bases short, with 6 bases between. The CDR3 spans 13 residues. The germline V gene encodes CDR1 LGHDT and CDR2 YNNKEL (reference sequence). The DNA for the CDR3 is TGTGCCAGCAGCCCGACAGCTAATGAAAAACTGTTTTTT. Encoded protein: CASSPTANEKLFF.

V and J are TRBV29-1 and TRBJ2-1, with D possibly matching TRBD1 (6 bases). This CDR3 is built from 13 residues. CDR1 and CDR2 from the germline V gene are SQVTM and ANQGSEA. Trimming pared 2 bases from V and 9 bases from J, leaving 14 bases between. CDR3 loop: CSVEPQGLSEQFF. CDR3 in DNA: TGCAGCGTTGAACCCCAGGGGCTCAGTGAGCAGTTCTTC.

V is TRBV20-1 and J is TRBJ2-7; TRBD1 matches at 7 bases. The germline gives CDR1 DFQATT, CDR2 SNEGSKA (reference sequence). Unmatched junction bases numbered 9, after V lost 3 bases and J lost 4 bases. The length of the CDR3 is 14 residues. The CDR3 protein is CSASGQGDRYEQYF. CDR3 nucleotide sequence: TGCAGTGCTAGCGGGCAGGGGGACCGGTACGAGCAGTACTTC.

This clonotype was seen at least ten times. V and J are TRBV4-3 and TRBJ1-2; no reliable D call. In germline, CDR1 is LGHNA, CDR2 YSLEER. The CDR3 runs to 14 residues. V was pared by 0 bases and J by 0 bases, with 5 bases between. The CDR3 loop reads CASSQETANYGYTF. The CDR3 region has the DNA TGCGCCAGCAGCCAAGAAACAGCTAACTATGGCTACACCTTC.

Many counts were recorded for this clonotype. This CDR3 is CASSHTGELFF. The CDR3 coding sequence is TGTGCCAGCAGCCACACCGGGGAGCTGTTTTTT. This chain joins TRBV7-2 and TRBJ2-2; D not certain. Germline V gives CDR1 SGHTA, CDR2 FQGNSA. The V end was cut by 5 bases, the J end by 3 bases, with 1 base between. The CDR3 extends over 11 amino acids.

This clonotype was observed many times. The V call is TRBV5-1, the J call TRBJ2-2; no clear D gene. The CDR3 spans 14 residues. CDR1 SGHRS and CDR2 YFSETQ come from the germline V gene. Between the trimmed V and J ends, which lost 4 bases and 1 base, there was a span of 8 bases. CDR3 DNA sequence: TGCGCCAGCAGCACCGGAGAGAACACCGGGGAGCTGTTTTTT. This codes for CASSTGENTGELFF.

This clonotype showed up many times. Here the CDR3 reads CSARSGDTQYF. In DNA form, the CDR3 reads TGCAGTGCTAGGTCCGGGGATACGCAGTATTTT. J is TRBJ2-3 and V is TRBV20-1; D unclear. Germline V CDR1 and CDR2: DFQATT, SNEGSKA (reference sequence). Deletions cut 3 bases from V and 6 bases from J, with 7 bases between. The CDR3 loop spans 11 amino acids.

V and J are TRBV29-1 and TRBJ2-1, with D maybe TRBD1 (6 bases). This CDR3 is 14 amino acids long. V shed 4 bases and J shed 8 bases, with 18 bases lying between them. Looked up from germline, CDR1 is SQVTM and CDR2 is ANQGSEA. CDR3 sequence reads: CSVARDKIRDEQFF. Here the CDR3 DNA reads TGCAGCGTTGCCCGGGACAAGATCAGGGATGAGCAGTTCTTC.

This clonotype was picked up many times. V and J are TRBV6-5 and TRBJ2-7; TRBD2 is a possible D gene (6 bases). CDR3 length: 13 amino acids. Trimming stripped 6 bases from V and 5 bases from J, with 14 bases between. CDR1 and CDR2 from the germline V gene are MNHEY and SVGAGI. CDR3 residues: CASREGPADEQYF. In nucleotides, the CDR3 is TGTGCCAGCAGGGAGGGCCCGGCAGACGAGCAGTACTTC.

This clonotype was recorded at least ten times. The chain has TRBV12-3 or TRBV12-4 and TRBJ1-3; D is possibly TRBD1 (6 bases). CDR3 length: 15 amino acids. V dropped 6 bases and J dropped 2 bases, with 14 bases sitting between them. CDR3 sequence (DNA): TGTGCCAGCAGGCCCCCGGGGGCGCCTGGAAACACCATATATTTT. It codes for CASRPPGAPGNTIYF.

This clonotype was counted a few times. The chain employs TRBV5-5 and TRBJ2-1, with 12 bases matching TRBD1. Germline-derived CDR1 and CDR2 are SGHKS and YYEKEE (reference sequence). The junction had 5 bases not matched to a gene; V was cut back by 4 bases and J by 6 bases. The CDR3 spans 15 residues. The CDR3 region has the DNA TGTGCCAGCAGCCCGACGGGACAGGGGGCCAATGAGCAGTTCTTC. Encoded protein: CASSPTGQGANEQFF. The full variable domain, with the rest looked up from reference TRBV5-5 and TRBJ2-1, is DAGVTQSPTHLIKTRGQQVTLRCSPISGHKSVSWYQQVLGQGPQFIFQYYEKEERGRGNFPDRFSARQFPNYSSELNVNALLLGDSALYLCASSPTGQGANEQFFGPGTRLTVL.

The sample holds many counts of this clonotype. The chain is built from TRBV5-1 and TRBJ2-1, with D perhaps TRBD1 (6 bases). Trimming removed 7 bases at V and 2 bases at J, with 13 bases between. The CDR3 consists of 14 residues. Germline V gene data show CDR1 as SGHRS and CDR2 as YFSETQ. The CDR3 region has the DNA TGCGCCAGCGGACCGGGACAAGCCTACAATGAGCAGTTCTTC. Its translation is CASGPGQAYNEQFF.

The chain joins TRBV6-2 or TRBV6-3 to TRBJ1-4, with D perhaps TRBD1 (6 bases). V shed 0 bases and J shed 7 bases, with 18 bases lying between them. The CDR3 covers 17 residues. Germline V gives CDR1 MNHEY, CDR2 SVGEGT. For the CDR3, the DNA is TGTGCCAGCAGTTACTCGTCTTCGTCGGGGGGCCGTGAAAAACTGTTTTTT. It yields the protein CASSYSSSSGGREKLFF.